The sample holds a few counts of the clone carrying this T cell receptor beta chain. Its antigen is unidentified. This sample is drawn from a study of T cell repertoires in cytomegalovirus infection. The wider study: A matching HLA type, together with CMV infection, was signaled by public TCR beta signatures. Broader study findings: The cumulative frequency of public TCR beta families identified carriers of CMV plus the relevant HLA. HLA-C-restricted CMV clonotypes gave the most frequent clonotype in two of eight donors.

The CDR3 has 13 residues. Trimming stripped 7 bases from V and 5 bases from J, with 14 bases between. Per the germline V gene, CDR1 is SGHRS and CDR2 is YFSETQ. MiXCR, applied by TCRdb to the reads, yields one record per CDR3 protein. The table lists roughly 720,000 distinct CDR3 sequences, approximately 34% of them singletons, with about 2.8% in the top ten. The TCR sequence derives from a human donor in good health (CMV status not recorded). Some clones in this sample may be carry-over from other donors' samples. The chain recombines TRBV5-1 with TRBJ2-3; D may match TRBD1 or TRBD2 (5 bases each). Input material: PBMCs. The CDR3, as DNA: TGCGCCAGCCGCCGGGATGGGGGAGATACGCAGTATTTT. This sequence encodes CASRRDGGDTQYF.